This T cell receptor beta chain was recovered during a study of identical twins. A universal primer site was incorporated via template switching, and the cDNA contained unique molecular identifiers. One entry per CDR3 protein, called by TCRdb with MiXCR from the 5' RACE reads. The profile shows around 960,000 distinct CDR3 sequences, over 9% of them singletons. This clonotype was seen a few times. These data are also associated with another study on yellow fever vaccine responses in identical twins. That work contributes: Reportedly, twins' vaccine T cell responses looked partly convergent and partly personalized.

The receptor comes from a woman aged 18 to 35 in good health. Sequencing was carried out using PBMCs.

Written as DNA, the CDR3 is TGCGCCAGCAGCTTGGCTGCACCTAGGGAAAATTCACCCCTCCACTTT. Its protein is CASSLAAPRENSPLHF. The chain combines TRBV5-1 with TRBJ1-6; D uncertain. The germline V gene has CDR1 SGHRS and CDR2 YFSETQ. V was trimmed by 0 bases and J by 7 bases, leaving 14 bases between them. The CDR3 has 16 residues.